Presented here are 17 T cell receptor beta chains from one specimen sequenced in a study of shared clonotypes between healthy human individuals. The protocol was immunoSEQ multiplex PCR, while the TCRdb copy is restricted to in-frame clones and leaves out a portion. The sample includes some 450,000 clones, approximately 80% of them seen just once. The sequencing input was PBMCs. The receptors shown here come from a woman aged 40 to 50 in good health. Some clones in this sample may be carry-over from other donors' samples.

Turning to this clone: A far larger clone is one nucleotide away, so this likely arose from a read error. The chain is built from TRBV18 and TRBJ2-7, with TRBD1 matching 9 bases. The CDR3 runs to 13 residues. From germline, CDR1 is KGHSH and CDR2 LQKENI. With V trimmed by 3 bases and J by 5 bases, 2 bases remained unmatched. The CDR3 DNA reads TGTGCCAGCTCACCGGGACAGGGTGACGAGCAGTACTTC. Its translation is CASSPGQGDEQYF.

CDR3 amino acids: CASSPCLAGACYEQYF. DNA of the CDR3: TGTGCCAGCAGTCCCTGTCTAGCGGGAGCTTGCTACGAGCAGTACTTC. The genes are TRBV27 and TRBJ2-7; 10 nucleotides align to TRBD2. In germline, CDR1 is MNHEY, CDR2 SMNVEV (reference sequence). CDR3 length equals 16 residues. The V and J ends lost 5 bases and 3 bases, in that order; junction bases with no gene match: 10.

As regards this clone: It is likely a read error: a sequence one base away is far more abundant. The rearrangement links TRBV6-6 to TRBJ2-2; the D gene is possibly TRBD2 (6 bases). CDR3 length: 13 amino acids. The V gene lost 10 bases and the J gene lost 5 bases, with 14 bases spanning the gap. Germline V gene sequence: CDR1 MNHNY, CDR2 SVGAGI (reference sequence). CDR3: CATLPGETGELFF. The CDR3 DNA follows: TGTGCCACCCTACCGGGGGAAACCGGGGAGCTGTTTTTT.

The chain recombines TRBV28 with TRBJ2-7; unclear D gene. Germline CDR1 reads MDHEN; CDR2 reads SYDVKM. The CDR3 has 13 amino acids. V gave up 3 bases and J gave up 0 bases, with 6 bases separating them. In DNA, the CDR3 is TGTGCCAGCAGTTTGACGGTCTCCTACGAGCAGTACTTC. This translates into CASSLTVSYEQYF.

This clone was observed at least ten times. The V and J genes are TRBV5-4 and TRBJ2-3, with D possibly TRBD2 on 5 matching bases. The CDR3 has 14 amino acids. Germline V CDR1 and CDR2: SGHNT, YYREEE (reference sequence). V lost 1 base and J lost 3, with 9 bases in between. As DNA, the CDR3 is TGTGCCAGCAGCTTGATTAGCGAGACAGATACGCAGTATTTT. As protein: CASSLISETDTQYF.

This chain uses TRBV11-1 with TRBJ2-1; no clear D gene. Germline assignment: CDR1 SGHAT and CDR2 FQDESV (reference sequence). The CDR3 loop spans 13 amino acids. Trimming cost V 1 base and J 8 bases, with 9 bases left between them. CDR3 protein: CASSLDRYHEQFF. The CDR3, as DNA: TGTGCCAGCAGCTTAGACAGATATCATGAGCAGTTCTTC.

This clone was observed a few times. J is TRBJ1-4 and V is TRBV6-5, with unresolved D. The CDR3 is made up of 13 amino acids. The V gene's germline CDR1 is MNHEY and CDR2 SVGAGI. Trimming took off 4 bases at V and 7 bases at J, with 10 bases between the two ends. The CDR3 region is CASSSGRIEKLFF. Here the CDR3 DNA reads TGTGCCAGCAGTTCCGGGCGGATTGAAAAACTGTTTTTT.

This clone was seen repeatedly, ten times or more. Other DNA sequences in the same sample also yield this CDR3. The J gene is TRBJ2-7, the V gene TRBV7-6, with 8 bases aligning to TRBD1. The CDR3 consists of 14 residues. V was clipped by 1 base and J by 3 bases; unmatched bases: 2. Germline lookup yields CDR1 SGHVS and CDR2 FNYEAQ. The CDR3: CASSLDDRGYEQYF. The CDR3 region has the DNA TGTGCCAGCAGCTTAGATGACAGGGGCTACGAGCAGTACTTC.

As regards this clone: This likely reflects a read error, since a far larger clone is one base away. The chain has TRBV4-3 and TRBJ2-1; 8 bases line up with TRBD2. The germline CDR1 and CDR2 sequences are LGHNA and YSLEER. Unmatched junction bases numbered 2, after V lost 1 base and J lost 0 bases. The CDR3 length is 16 residues. CDR3 in amino acids: CASSQGLASSYNEQFF. CDR3 DNA sequence: TGCGCCAGCAGCCAAGGACTAGCGAGCTCCTACAATGAGCAGTTCTTC.

To note about this clone: The same CDR3 is also encoded by other DNA sequences in this sample. V usage is TRBV18 and J usage is TRBJ1-5, with 7 bases identical to TRBD1. The ends lost 6 bases at V and 2 bases at J; junction bases unmatched: 1. This CDR3 has 13 residues. Germline V CDR1 and CDR2: KGHSH, LQKENI. The CDR3 here is CASSTGGNQPQHF. DNA of the CDR3: TGTGCCAGCTCTACAGGGGGCAATCAGCCCCAGCATTTT.

This clone appeared a single time. This chain links TRBV19 with TRBJ1-3; D remains ambiguous. The V and J ends lost 7 bases and 0 bases respectively, with 13 bases between them. The germline CDR1 and CDR2 sequences are LNHDA and SQIVND (reference sequence). The CDR3 has 15 amino acids. The CDR3 protein is CASNPIHGSGNTIYF. In nucleotides, the CDR3 is TGTGCCAGTAATCCTATACACGGCTCTGGAAACACCATATATTTT.

The chain couples TRBV15 to TRBJ2-7; 11 nucleotides line up with TRBD1. Germline loops: CDR1 LNHNV, CDR2 YYDKDF (reference sequence). Trimming cost V 0 bases and J 3 bases; bases outside gene matches: 4. The CDR3 runs 16 residues. CDR3 coding DNA: TGTGCCACCAGCAGAGATTGGGGGACAGGGGGCTACGAGCAGTACTTC. As protein: CATSRDWGTGGYEQYF.

V usage is TRBV30 and J usage is TRBJ2-2, with D tentatively TRBD2 (5 bases). The ends were cut back, 3 bases at V and 6 bases at J, with 11 bases in the middle. The CDR3 length is 13 residues. Germline loops: CDR1 GTSNPN, CDR2 SVGIG (reference sequence). Here the CDR3 reads CAWRGLLAGELFF. Written as DNA, the CDR3 is TGTGCCTGGAGAGGACTCCTCGCCGGGGAGCTGTTTTTT.

This clone showed up just once. The J gene is TRBJ1-1, the V gene TRBV5-1; 8 bases line up with TRBD1. J was trimmed by 3 bases and V by 4 bases; bases with no gene match: 8. Looked up from germline, CDR1 is SGHRS and CDR2 is YFSETQ. There are 15 residues in the CDR3. Here the CDR3 DNA reads TGCGCCAGCAGCCCAGACAGGGGCTTGGACACTGAAGCTTTCTTT. Its protein product is CASSPDRGLDTEAFF.

V gene TRBV27 combines with J gene TRBJ2-7; TRBD1 matches 8 bases. CDR1 and CDR2 (germline): MNHEY, SMNVEV (reference sequence). This CDR3 comprises 16 residues. V gave up 2 bases and J gave up 1 base; unmatched junction bases: 7. Here the CDR3 DNA reads TGTGCCAGCAGTTTACACCCCGGGACAGGTTCCTACGAGCAGTACTTC. This encodes CASSLHPGTGSYEQYF.

This clone was recorded once. V gene TRBV5-4 combines with J gene TRBJ2-3, with 7 bases that match TRBD2. After removal of 5 bases from V and 0 bases from J, the junction contained 9 bases not matched to a gene. Germline CDR1 reads SGHNT; CDR2 reads YYREEE (reference sequence). CDR3 length: 16 residues. CDR3 region: CASRAGTTRSTDTQYF. CDR3 DNA: TGTGCCAGCAGAGCTGGGACTACGAGAAGCACAGATACGCAGTATTTT.

The V and J genes are TRBV10-3 and TRBJ2-3; TRBD2 matches at 8 bases. V lost 4 bases to trimming and J lost 5 bases; unmatched junction nucleotides: 14. The CDR3 has 17 amino acids. Germline V gene sequence: CDR1 ENHRY, CDR2 SYGVKD. The CDR3 DNA follows: TGTGCCATCAGTGTTGGGCTCGGAGCGGGGGCGGGAGATACGCAGTATTTT. Its protein product is CAISVGLGAGAGDTQYF.